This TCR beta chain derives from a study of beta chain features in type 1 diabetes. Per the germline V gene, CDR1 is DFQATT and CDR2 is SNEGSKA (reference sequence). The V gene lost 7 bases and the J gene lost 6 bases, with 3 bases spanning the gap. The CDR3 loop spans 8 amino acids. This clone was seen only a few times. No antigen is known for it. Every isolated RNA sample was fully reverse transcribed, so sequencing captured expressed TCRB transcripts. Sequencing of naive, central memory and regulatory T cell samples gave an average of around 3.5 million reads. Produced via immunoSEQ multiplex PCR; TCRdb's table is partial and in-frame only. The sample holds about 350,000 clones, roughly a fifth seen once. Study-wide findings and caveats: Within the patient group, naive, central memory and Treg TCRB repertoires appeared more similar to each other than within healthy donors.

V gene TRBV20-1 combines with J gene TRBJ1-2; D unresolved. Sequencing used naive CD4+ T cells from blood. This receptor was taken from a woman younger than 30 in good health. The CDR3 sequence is CSVDGYTF. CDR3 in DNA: TGCAGTGTCGATGGCTACACCTTC.